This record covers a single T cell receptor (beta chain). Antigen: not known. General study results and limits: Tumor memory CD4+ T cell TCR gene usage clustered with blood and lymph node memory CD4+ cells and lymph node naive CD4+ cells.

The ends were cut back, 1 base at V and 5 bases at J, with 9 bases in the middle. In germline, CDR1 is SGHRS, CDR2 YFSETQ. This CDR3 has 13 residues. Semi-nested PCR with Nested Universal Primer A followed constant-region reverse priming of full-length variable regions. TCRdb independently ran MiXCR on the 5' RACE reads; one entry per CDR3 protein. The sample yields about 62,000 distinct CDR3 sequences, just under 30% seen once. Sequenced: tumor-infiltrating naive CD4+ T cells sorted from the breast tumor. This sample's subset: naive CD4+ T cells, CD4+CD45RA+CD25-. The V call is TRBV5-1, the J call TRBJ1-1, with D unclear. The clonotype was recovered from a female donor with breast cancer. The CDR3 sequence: CASSLLLSTEAFF. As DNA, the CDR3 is TGCGCCAGCAGCTTGCTCTTAAGTACTGAAGCTTTCTTT.